The clone carrying this T cell receptor (beta chain) was found a few times. The antigen is unknown. The entry originates in a study of T-cell memory formation after mild COVID-19. Study at large: TCR clusters showed largely donor specificity.

The V end was cut by 0 bases, the J end by 3 bases, with 12 bases between. This CDR3 has 15 residues. Overall study results and limits: The study detected some responding clones in pre-infection memory, suggesting cross-reactive memory joined. Proof of SARS-CoV-2 specificity was absent for the second-wave clones that crested on day 37.

TCRdb processed the 5' RACE reads anew with MiXCR; each CDR3 protein has one entry. Among 450,000 to 650,000 distinct CDR3 sequences, about a fifth were seen once, and the ten largest hold 8.4%. This sequence originates from an adult woman who had mild COVID-19 (a few samples of this study predate the infection). Cell type and time point are not known. Sequencing was done on a sample of PBMCs or a T cell subset sorted from them (not recorded which). The rearrangement links TRBV12-3 or TRBV12-4 to TRBJ2-7; tentative D call: TRBD2 (5 bases). The CDR3 sequence: CASSLASEGFYEQYF. DNA for the CDR3: TGTGCCAGCAGTTTAGCTAGCGAGGGTTTCTACGAGCAGTACTTC.